The 23 T cell receptor beta chains listed next were all sequenced from one sample in a study of regulatory T cells in long-lasting Graves disease. Time point noted: persistent/refractory GD, antithyroid drugs over 5 years with positive TRAb. Preparation of the TCR library used RNA extracted from PBMCs. Arm-PCR of CDR3 regions and iRepertoire HTBI primers were the basis on which TCR beta libraries were built. TCRdb reanalysed the multiplex PCR reads using MiXCR and keeps one entry per CDR3 protein. The sample has around 510,000 distinct CDR3 sequences, around 21% seen once. The sequenced sample was peripheral blood mononuclear cells (PBMCs), obtained when the disease was refractory, from a patient treated with antithyroid drugs. Receptors were obtained from a female donor with Graves disease.

This chain connects TRBV6-1 to TRBJ2-7; D might be TRBD2 (5 bases). Trimming left V 10 bases short and J 4 bases short, with 14 bases between. The CDR3 has 12 amino acids. From germline, CDR1 is MNHNS and CDR2 SASEGT. CDR3 loop: CATGEQQYEQYF. In DNA, the CDR3 is TGTGCCACCGGGGAGCAGCAGTACGAGCAGTACTTC.

The sample holds many counts of this clonotype. The rearrangement links TRBV3-1 to TRBJ2-5; the D gene is possibly TRBD1 (6 bases). The ends were cut back, 5 bases at V and 0 bases at J, with 16 bases in the middle. The CDR3 covers 16 residues. Per the germline V gene, CDR1 is LGHDT and CDR2 is YNNKEL (reference sequence). The CDR3 DNA sequence: TGTGCCAGCAGCTCTTCAGGGGAATCGGACCAAGAGACCCAGTACTTC. This gives the protein CASSSSGESDQETQYF.

The rearrangement joins TRBV9 to TRBJ2-1, with D unresolved. Germline CDR1 reads SGDLS; CDR2 reads YYNGEE. Trimming took off 4 bases at V and 2 bases at J, with 16 bases between the two ends. The CDR3 has 16 amino acids. As DNA, the CDR3 is TGTGCCAGCAGCTTCGGACCCTTTGGGGCCTACAATGAGCAGTTCTTC. Its protein is CASSFGPFGAYNEQFF.

The rearrangement links TRBV7-9 to TRBJ1-2; D is unclear. Germline V gene data show CDR1 as SEHNR and CDR2 as FQNEAQ (reference sequence). The CDR3 has 13 amino acids. Trimming pared 5 bases from V and 5 bases from J, leaving 12 bases between. CDR3: CASSQTGAYGYTF. In DNA, the CDR3 is TGTGCCAGCAGCCAAACGGGTGCTTATGGCTACACCTTC. The complete variable domain, with remaining parts taken from reference TRBV7-9 and TRBJ1-2, reads DTGVSQNPRHKITKRGQNVTFRCDPISEHNRLYWYRQTLGQGPEFLTYFQNEAQLEKSRLLSDRFSAERPKGSFSTLEIQRTEQGDSAMYLCASSQTGAYGYTFGSGTRLTVV.

This clonotype was seen at least ten times. The V and J genes are TRBV2 and TRBJ2-2; the D is unclear. V lost 7 bases and J lost 1, with 4 bases in between. Germline loops: CDR1 SNHLY, CDR2 FYNNEI. The CDR3 has 12 amino acids. CDR3 DNA: TGTGCCAGCACTATGAACACCGGGGAGCTGTTTTTT. Translating it yields CASTMNTGELFF. Drawing the rest from reference TRBV2 and TRBJ2-2, the complete variable domain is EPEVTQTPSHQVTQMGQEVILRCVPISNHLYFYWYRQILGQKVEFLVSFYNNEISEKSEIFDDQFSVERPDGSNFTLKIRSTKLEDSAMYFCASTMNTGELFFGEGSRLTVL.

This clonotype appeared a few times. This chain links TRBV9 with TRBJ2-7; possibly TRBD1 for D (6 bases). CDR1 and CDR2 (germline): SGDLS, YYNGEE. V shed 4 bases and J shed 1 base, with 15 bases lying between them. CDR3 size: 15 residues. This CDR3 is CASSQTGTTSYEQYF. The DNA of the CDR3 is TGTGCCAGCAGCCAAACCGGGACAACATCCTACGAGCAGTACTTC.

This clonotype was recorded many times. This chain connects TRBV6-1 to TRBJ1-3; D gene unclear. The CDR3 consists of 17 residues. V gave up 5 bases and J gave up 0 bases, with 17 bases separating them. Germline CDR1 is MNHNS and CDR2 is SASEGT. CDR3 nucleotides: TGTGCCAGCAGTCGTACAGCAAACCTTAACTCTGGAAACACCATATATTTT. It is translated as CASSRTANLNSGNTIYF.

A few counts support this clonotype. The chain uses TRBV15 and TRBJ1-1; D gene ambiguous. CDR1 LNHNV and CDR2 YYDKDF come from the germline V gene (reference sequence). Trimming pared 5 bases from V and 11 bases from J, leaving 15 bases between. This CDR3 has 12 residues. In nucleotides, the CDR3 is TGTGCCACCAGCGGCTCTTATACTTTCGCTTTCTTT. It specifies CATSGSYTFAFF.

The chain employs TRBV13 and TRBJ2-1, with D possibly TRBD1 on 6 matching bases. Trimming pared 5 bases from V and 4 bases from J, leaving 9 bases between. CDR1 is PRHDT, CDR2 FYEKMQ, per germline (reference sequence). The CDR3 extends over 13 amino acids. The CDR3: CASSQTGYNEQFF. The CDR3 DNA sequence: TGTGCCAGCAGCCAAACAGGGTACAATGAGCAGTTCTTC.

This clonotype has a count of ten or more. The V call is TRBV7-2, the J call TRBJ2-7; TRBD2 aligns across 13 bases. The germline V gene has CDR1 SGHTA and CDR2 FQGNSA. Unmatched junction bases numbered 16, after V lost 3 bases and J lost 5 bases. There are 19 residues in the CDR3. This CDR3 reads CASSFPMRTSGSFVNEQYF. The CDR3 DNA is TGTGCCAGCAGCTTCCCGATGAGGACTAGCGGGAGTTTCGTCAACGAGCAGTACTTC. Combining the CDR3 with reference TRBV7-2 and TRBJ2-7 gives the whole variable domain GAGVSQSPSNKVTEKGKDVELRCDPISGHTALYWYRQSLGQGLEFLIYFQGNSAPDKSGLPSDRFSAERTGGSVSTLTIQRTQQEDSAVYLCASSFPMRTSGSFVNEQYFGPGTRLTVT.

This clonotype was detected a few times. This sequence joins TRBV20-1 and TRBJ2-7; 8 bases are a match to TRBD2. Per germline, CDR1 DFQATT and CDR2 SNEGSKA (reference sequence). This CDR3 has 15 amino acids. Trimming at V came to 6 bases and at J to 3 bases, leaving 13 bases not matched to a gene. In nucleotides, the CDR3 is TGCAGTGCCCCGGAGGCGGGAGGAGTATACTACGAGCAGTACTTC. This encodes CSAPEAGGVYYEQYF.

This clonotype appeared many times. The V gene is TRBV7-2, the J gene TRBJ1-5, with D possibly matching TRBD1 (5 bases). V was shortened by 10 bases and J by 5 bases, with 9 bases between the two germline ends. CDR3 size: 11 residues. CDR1 and CDR2 (germline): SGHTA, FQGNSA. This CDR3 is CAIGADQPQHF. For the CDR3, the DNA is TGTGCCATCGGGGCGGATCAGCCCCAGCATTTT.

This clonotype has more than one count but fewer than ten. V usage is TRBV7-2 and J usage is TRBJ2-2, with D possibly matching TRBD2 (5 bases). The CDR3 is 15 amino acids. CDR1 and CDR2 (germline): SGHTA, FQGNSA. The germline V and J ends were trimmed by 5 bases and 6 bases, with 16 bases remaining between them. The CDR3 DNA reads TGTGCCAGCAGCCCGCGGACCAACGGGGCCGGGGAGCTGTTTTTT. Translation gives CASSPRTNGAGELFF.

The chain has TRBV7-9 and TRBJ2-3; TRBD2 aligns across 8 bases. Germline trimming cut 0 bases from V and 2 bases from J; bases unmatched to any gene: 4. CDR1 and CDR2 from the germline V gene are SEHNR and FQNEAQ (reference sequence). The CDR3 spans 16 residues. CDR3 residues: CASSLAGLVATDTQYF. The CDR3 DNA reads TGTGCCAGCAGCTTAGCGGGACTAGTAGCCACAGATACGCAGTATTTT.

Ten or more counts support this clonotype. The chain carries TRBV3-1 and TRBJ2-7; 10 bases are shared with TRBD1. The CDR3 consists of 13 residues. Germline CDR1 LGHDT, CDR2 YNNKEL (reference sequence). V gave up 4 bases and J gave up 9 bases; unmatched junction bases: 6. The CDR3 sequence is CASSPGTGALQYF. The CDR3 nucleotides are TGTGCCAGCAGCCCCGGGACAGGGGCGCTGCAGTACTTC.

The genes are TRBV7-3 and TRBJ2-2, with 10 positions matching TRBD2. The V segment lost 2 bases and the J segment 6 bases; nucleotides outside the gene matches: 6. The CDR3 sequence is 16 residues long. Germline lookup yields CDR1 SGHTA and CDR2 FQGTGA. The CDR3 DNA is TGTGCCAGCAGCTTATCCGGGACTAGCGCTCCCGGGGAGCTGTTTTTT. Amino acids: CASSLSGTSAPGELFF.

This clonotype has just a few counts. The V and J genes are TRBV30 and TRBJ1-5; 7 bases are shared with TRBD1. The CDR3 contains 18 residues. Unmatched junction bases numbered 17, after V lost 4 bases and J lost 2 bases. Germline V CDR1 and CDR2: GTSNPN, SVGIG (reference sequence). The CDR3 nucleotides read TGTGCCTGGATGCTCGGGGGATCAGGGGGATTGGGCAATCAGCCCCAGCATTTT. Translation: CAWMLGGSGGLGNQPQHF.

This clonotype was counted many times. This rearrangement joins TRBV2 to TRBJ2-4; D not resolved. V gave up 5 bases and J gave up 1 base, with 3 bases separating them. CDR1 SNHLY and CDR2 FYNNEI come from the germline V gene. This CDR3 region has 12 residues. CDR3 amino acids: CASSRAKNIQYF. The CDR3 coding sequence is TGTGCCAGCAGTCGGGCCAAAAACATTCAGTACTTC.

At least ten counts were recorded for this clonotype. The V and J genes are TRBV2 and TRBJ1-5; TRBD1 is a possible D gene (6 bases). CDR3 length equals 16 residues. Germline assignment: CDR1 SNHLY and CDR2 FYNNEI. Between the trimmed V and J ends, which lost 4 bases and 4 bases, there was a span of 17 bases. CDR3 residues: CASSVSGHNPNQPQHF. CDR3 coding DNA: TGTGCCAGCAGTGTATCGGGACACAACCCGAATCAGCCCCAGCATTTT.

This clonotype showed up just a few times. DNA of the CDR3: TGTGCCAGCAGCTTATTCGGCGGGGAGCTGTTTTTT. Translated, it gives CASSLFGGELFF. The chain recombines TRBV7-9 with TRBJ2-2; D uncertain. CDR1 and CDR2 (germline): SEHNR, FQNEAQ (reference sequence). The CDR3 totals 12 residues. Trimming pared 2 bases from V and 7 bases from J, leaving 5 bases between.

This chain connects TRBV10-3 to TRBJ2-7, with TRBD1 matching 8 bases. The CDR3 runs to 14 residues. With V trimmed by 1 base and J by 3 bases, 2 bases remained unmatched. The V gene's germline CDR1 is ENHRY and CDR2 SYGVKD. The CDR3 is CAISELGQDYEQYF. In nucleotides, the CDR3 is TGTGCCATCAGTGAGTTGGGACAGGACTACGAGCAGTACTTC.

The J gene is TRBJ2-5, the V gene TRBV7-9; 8 bases match TRBD2. This CDR3 is built from 14 residues. J gave up 4 bases and V 6 bases, and 7 bases lay outside the gene matches. Germline loops: CDR1 SEHNR, CDR2 FQNEAQ (reference sequence). The CDR3: CASRLIREGETQYF. Here the CDR3 DNA reads TGTGCCAGCAGACTAATCCGGGAGGGAGAGACCCAGTACTTC.

This clonotype showed up many times. CDR3 DNA: TGTGCCAGCACCTCAAACTTGAACTATGGCTACACCTTC. Amino acids: CASTSNLNYGYTF. The chain uses TRBV11-2 and TRBJ1-2; no definite D call. Trimming left V 7 bases short and J 2 bases short, with 11 bases between. The V gene's germline CDR1 is SGHAT and CDR2 FQNNGV. There are 13 residues in the CDR3.